The 17 T cell receptor beta chains given below trace back to one sample, sequenced in a study of blood T cell repertoires in COVID-19 (TCRdb year 2020). Libraries were prepared through the immunoSEQ multiplex PCR assay. The immuneACCESS repertoire file appears here via TCRdb, limited to in-frame rearrangements. These files lack a portion of the clones; in checked studies, under half of the deficit traces to unresolved V genes, and the cause of the others is not known. The sample includes roughly 250,000 clones, with around three quarters observed a single time. The leading ten clones occupy 3% to 3.5% of the sample. Material: peripheral blood. The origin of the receptors is a woman aged 80 or over with acute or convalescent COVID-19.

This chain connects TRBV9 to TRBJ2-5, with 8 positions matching TRBD1. CDR1 is SGDLS and CDR2 is YYNGEE in the germline V gene. The CDR3 length is 15 residues. J lost 5 bases, V lost 3 bases, and 9 bases had no gene match. The CDR3 protein is CASSADRVVGETQYF. CDR3 nucleotides: TGTGCCAGCAGCGCGGACAGGGTGGTGGGGGAGACCCAGTACTTC.

The chain is built from TRBV5-6 and TRBJ1-6; D remains ambiguous. This CDR3 has 15 residues. From germline, CDR1 is SGHDT and CDR2 YYEEEE. Trimming left V 4 bases short and J 6 bases short, with 14 bases between. Here the CDR3 DNA reads TGTGCCAGCAGCCTCACAGCGGCCCCTAATTCACCCCTCCACTTT. This gives the protein CASSLTAAPNSPLHF.

V usage is TRBV2 and J usage is TRBJ1-1; D is possibly TRBD1 (5 bases). Trimming pared 8 bases from V and 5 bases from J, leaving 15 bases between. The germline gives CDR1 SNHLY, CDR2 FYNNEI. The CDR3 runs 13 residues. The CDR3 reads CASRTSGRTEAFF. CDR3 nucleotides: TGTGCCAGCCGGACATCCGGTCGGACTGAAGCTTTCTTT.

This rearrangement joins TRBV19 to TRBJ2-6; a weak D match, TRBD1 (6 bases). The V gene lost 3 bases and the J gene lost 0 bases, with 24 bases spanning the gap. This CDR3 has 21 residues. Germline V gene data show CDR1 as LNHDA and CDR2 as SQIVND (reference sequence). CDR3 DNA: TGTGCCAGTAGTATCAGGGTGGGTCGACAGGTTGGAAACTCTGGGGCCAACGTCCTGACTTTC. Protein sequence: CASSIRVGRQVGNSGANVLTF.

The CDR3 loop reads CSVADGLAGGAYNEQFF. CDR3 in DNA: TGCAGCGTTGCGGACGGACTAGCGGGAGGGGCCTACAATGAGCAGTTCTTC. The chain recombines TRBV29-1 with TRBJ2-1; 15 nucleotides match TRBD2. The CDR3 runs to 17 residues. Germline assignment: CDR1 SQVTM and CDR2 ANQGSEA. J lost 2 bases, V lost 4 bases, and 6 bases had no gene match.

The rearrangement uses TRBV5-4 and TRBJ2-3, with D maybe TRBD2 (5 bases). V lost 1 base and J lost 7, with 13 bases in between. CDR1 and CDR2 (germline): SGHNT, YYREEE (reference sequence). This CDR3 region has 14 residues. CDR3 DNA sequence: TGTGCCAGCAGCTTGCGGGATACAGAGAATACGCAGTATTTT. It specifies CASSLRDTENTQYF.

The chain recombines TRBV18 with TRBJ1-1, with TRBD1 matching 7 bases. J lost 5 bases, V lost 2 bases, and 5 bases had no gene match. Germline loops: CDR1 KGHSH, CDR2 LQKENI. CDR3 size: 14 residues. CDR3 nucleotide sequence: TGTGCCAGCTCACCAGCCAGGGGGGATACTGAAGCTTTCTTT. This encodes CASSPARGDTEAFF.

This clone was counted only a few times. The chain recombines TRBV6-4 with TRBJ1-1, with 7 bases lining up with TRBD1. The V gene's germline CDR1 is MRHNA and CDR2 SNTAGT. This CDR3 is built from 13 residues. V trimming: 6 bases; J trimming: 3 bases; junction bases outside the gene matches: 4. As DNA, the CDR3 is TGTGCCAGCAGCCGGGACAGCCACACTGAAGCTTTCTTT. Amino acid sequence: CASSRDSHTEAFF.

The rearrangement joins TRBV7-2 to TRBJ1-1; no firm D call. The CDR3 contains 14 residues. Trimming left V 7 bases short and J 5 bases short, with 17 bases between. Germline V gives CDR1 SGHTA, CDR2 FQGNSA. CDR3 in amino acids: CASIPTRGKTEAFF. The CDR3 DNA is TGTGCCAGCATCCCAACTAGAGGGAAAACTGAAGCTTTCTTT.

The V and J genes are TRBV7-2 and TRBJ2-1; D might be TRBD1 (5 bases). CDR1 SGHTA and CDR2 FQGNSA come from the germline V gene. This CDR3 is 12 amino acids long. The V and J ends lost 7 bases and 7 bases respectively, with 11 bases between them. The CDR3 here is CASNLRQNEQFF. CDR3 in DNA: TGTGCCAGCAACCTCAGACAGAATGAGCAGTTCTTC.

The rearrangement links TRBV11-2 to TRBJ1-3; D is unresolved. The CDR3 contains 14 residues. Trimming cost V 3 bases and J 8 bases, with 14 bases left between them. The germline V gene has CDR1 SGHAT and CDR2 FQNNGV. CDR3 sequence: CASSLGNRADTIYF. DNA for the CDR3: TGTGCCAGCAGCTTGGGGAACAGAGCGGACACCATATATTTT. The variable domain in full, with the rest retrieved from reference TRBV11-2 and TRBJ1-3, is EAGVAQSPRYKIIEKRQSVAFWCNPISGHATLYWYQQILGQGPKLLIQFQNNGVVDDSQLPKDRFSAERLKGVDSTLKIQPAKLEDSAVYLCASSLGNRADTIYFGEGSWLTVV.

The J gene is TRBJ2-5, the V gene TRBV7-2, with D perhaps TRBD2 (5 bases). Trimming shortened V by 5 bases and J by 5 bases, and 12 bases separated the two germline ends. The germline gives CDR1 SGHTA, CDR2 FQGNSA. The CDR3 spans 13 residues. The CDR3 nucleotides are TGTGCCAGCAGCCCCACTAGGAGGGAGACCCAGTACTTC. Translated: CASSPTRRETQYF.

The gene calls are TRBV15 and TRBJ1-4; D not resolved. CDR1 and CDR2 from the germline V gene are LNHNV and YYDKDF (reference sequence). V was trimmed by 1 base and J by 8 bases, leaving 5 bases between them. The CDR3 consists of 12 residues. The DNA for the CDR3 is TGTGCCACCAGCAGAGGGCAGGAAAAACTGTTTTTT. Its protein product is CATSRGQEKLFF.

The CDR3 reads CASSSWTGGNEQYF. For the CDR3, the DNA is TGTGCCAGCAGTTCGTGGACAGGGGGCAACGAGCAGTACTTC. The chain couples TRBV27 to TRBJ2-7, with 11 nucleotides matching TRBD1. Germline assignment: CDR1 MNHEY and CDR2 SMNVEV (reference sequence). The ends lost 4 bases at V and 5 bases at J; junction bases unmatched: 4. The CDR3 sequence is 14 residues long.

This clone has just one count. As DNA, the CDR3 is TGTGCCAGCAGCCCGCCGGATCCGGGACTAGCGGGGCCTGATCACGAGCAGTACTTC. Translated: CASSPPDPGLAGPDHEQYF. The chain couples TRBV13 to TRBJ2-7; 13 bases match TRBD2. Germline-derived CDR1 and CDR2 are PRHDT and FYEKMQ (reference sequence). J lost 5 bases, V lost 5 bases, and 18 bases had no gene match. The CDR3 runs to 19 residues. Full variable domain (outside the CDR3, taken from reference TRBV13 and TRBJ2-7): AAGVIQSPRHLIKEKRETATLKCYPIPRHDTVYWYQQGPGQDPQFLISFYEKMQSDKGSIPDRFSAQQFSDYHSELNMSSLELGDSALYFCASSPPDPGLAGPDHEQYFGPGTRLTVT.

This chain uses TRBV5-1 with TRBJ1-3, with TRBD1 matching 8 bases. Germline values: CDR1 SGHRS, CDR2 YFSETQ. V was clipped by 4 bases and J by 4 bases; unmatched bases: 7. The CDR3 consists of 15 residues. CDR3 in amino acids: CASSPTGEAGNTIYF. In DNA, the CDR3 is TGCGCCAGCAGCCCGACAGGGGAAGCCGGAAACACCATATATTTT.

In nucleotides, the CDR3 is TGTGCCAGCAGTGAAGTGGGGGGGCTCACAGATACGCAGTATTTT. Protein sequence: CASSEVGGLTDTQYF. The rearrangement joins TRBV25-1 to TRBJ2-3; a weak D match, TRBD2 (7 bases). Germline V gives CDR1 MGHDK, CDR2 SYGVNS. V was cut by 2 bases and J by 2 bases, with 11 bases left in between. This CDR3 contains 15 residues. The full variable domain, in which reference TRBV25-1 and TRBJ2-3 provide the parts outside the CDR3, is EADIYQTPRYLVIGTGKKITLECSQTMGHDKMYWYQQDPGMELHLIHYSYGVNSTEKGDLSSESTVSRIRTEHFPLTLESARPSHTSQYLCASSEVGGLTDTQYFGPGTRLTVL.